The 30 T cell receptor beta chains reported below all come from one sample, sequenced in a study of T cell repertoires in cytomegalovirus infection. Antigen specificity for these receptors is unknown. MiXCR, run by TCRdb on the reads, gives a single entry per CDR3 protein. The sample includes roughly 920,000 distinct CDR3 sequences, around 32% of them seen just once. The sample was cultured CD8+ T cells from PBMCs, taken from culture after CMV antigen stimulation. The receptor source for this set is a human donor in good health (CMV status not recorded). Some clones in this sample may be carry-over from other donors' samples.

This clonotype was found a few times. The gene calls are TRBV20-1 and TRBJ1-2, with unresolved D. The CDR3 totals 15 residues. Germline V gives CDR1 DFQATT, CDR2 SNEGSKA (reference sequence). Trimming removed 4 bases at V and 3 bases at J, with 18 bases between. The chain's CDR3 is CSAKVGQAEDYGYTF. In nucleotides, the CDR3 is TGCAGTGCTAAAGTTGGCCAGGCCGAGGACTATGGCTACACCTTC.

The chain uses TRBV7-8 and TRBJ2-1; 10 bases map to TRBD2. Germline trimming cut 5 bases from V and 8 bases from J; bases unmatched to any gene: 15. The length of the CDR3 is 17 residues. Germline CDR1 SGHVS, CDR2 FQNEAQ. The CDR3 spells CASSRGAGGQGLHEQFF. DNA of the CDR3: TGTGCCAGCAGCCGTGGAGCGGGGGGGCAGGGTTTGCATGAGCAGTTCTTC.

This chain uses TRBV7-6 with TRBJ2-1; 7 bases agree with TRBD1. J gave up 4 bases and V 0 bases, and 12 bases lay outside the gene matches. This CDR3 has 18 residues. Germline V gives CDR1 SGHVS, CDR2 FNYEAQ. CDR3 DNA sequence: TGTGCCAGCAGCTTAGCGGGACAGACCTGGGGGAGATACAATGAGCAGTTCTTC. It codes for CASSLAGQTWGRYNEQFF.

The chain employs TRBV20-1 and TRBJ2-1; D is tentatively TRBD1 or TRBD2 (5 bases each). The length of the CDR3 is 11 residues. Germline lookup yields CDR1 DFQATT and CDR2 SNEGSKA (reference sequence). V was shortened by 4 bases and J by 7 bases, with 8 bases between the two germline ends. In DNA, the CDR3 is TGCAGTGCTATCGAGGGGAATGAGCAGTTCTTC. Translated, it gives CSAIEGNEQFF.

The chain joins TRBV28 to TRBJ1-4; TRBD1 matches at 7 bases. J lost 5 bases, V lost 4 bases, and 7 bases had no gene match. The germline V gene has CDR1 MDHEN and CDR2 SYDVKM. The length of the CDR3 is 15 residues. CDR3 residues: CASSSRGDRNEKLFF. The CDR3 nucleotides read TGTGCCAGCAGTTCCAGGGGGGACAGAAATGAAAAACTGTTTTTT.

The rearrangement uses TRBV11-2 and TRBJ2-5; 9 bases map to TRBD1. Unmatched junction bases numbered 12, after V lost 6 bases and J lost 7 bases. The germline gives CDR1 SGHAT, CDR2 FQNNGV. This CDR3 is built from 15 residues. CDR3 nucleotides: TGTGCCAGCAGAACAGGGTGGGACAGGGCCGGGACCCAGTACTTC. It specifies CASRTGWDRAGTQYF.

The chain couples TRBV19 to TRBJ2-2; TRBD2 might be the D (6 bases). This CDR3 has 15 residues. With 4 bases removed from V and 9 bases from J, the gap between germline ends came to 18 bases. Germline V gives CDR1 LNHDA, CDR2 SQIVND (reference sequence). CDR3 bases: TGTGCCAGTAGTAAAAAGGGACTCAGCCCCCGGGAGCTGTTTTTT. Encoded protein: CASSKKGLSPRELFF.

As to this clonotype: A much larger clone differs from this one at a single base, so this may be a read error. This sequence joins TRBV12-3 or TRBV12-4 and TRBJ1-1; D gene uncertain. The CDR3 totals 14 residues. V was shortened by 5 bases and J by 0 bases, with 10 bases between the two germline ends. The CDR3 protein is CASSRSDMNTEAFF. The CDR3 coding sequence is TGTGCCAGCAGTCGGAGCGACATGAACACTGAAGCTTTCTTT.

This clonotype was detected ten times or more. One end of the junction does not line up with germline, which may come from a read error. The chain uses TRBV5-1 and TRBJ2-1, with 8 nucleotides matching TRBD2. Germline V gene data show CDR1 as SGHRS and CDR2 as YFSETQ. The CDR3 is 13 residues long. The CDR3 sequence is CASSLAGNNEQFF. For the CDR3, the DNA is TGTGCCAGCAGCTTAGCGGGAAACAATGAGCAGTTCTTC.

The V gene is TRBV20-1, the J gene TRBJ2-2; tentatively, D is TRBD1 or TRBD2 (6 bases each). The CDR3 length is 16 residues. Germline loops: CDR1 DFQATT, CDR2 SNEGSKA (reference sequence). V was trimmed by 0 bases and J by 1 base, leaving 12 bases between them. DNA of the CDR3: TGCAGTGCTAGAGATCAGAGGGGGGAGAACACCGGGGAGCTGTTTTTT. It encodes CSARDQRGENTGELFF.

As for this clonotype: The germline gene is not matched at one end of the junction; a read error may be the cause. The chain joins TRBV7-6 to TRBJ2-1, with 9 bases matching TRBD1. Germline V CDR1 and CDR2: SGHVS, FNYEAQ. The length of the CDR3 is 15 residues. As DNA, the CDR3 is TGTGCTAGCAGCATCGGGACAGGGAGGTCTCATGAGCAGTTCTTC. Translating it yields CASSIGTGRSHEQFF. The whole variable domain, remainder taken from reference TRBV7-6 and TRBJ2-1, is GAGVSQSPRYKVTKRGQDVALRCDPISGHVSLYWYRQALGQGPEFLTYFNYEAQQDKSGLPNDRFSAERPEGSISTLTIQRTEQRDSAMYRCASSIGTGRSHEQFFGPGTRLTVL.

This clonotype has more than one count but fewer than ten. The rearrangement joins TRBV7-2 to TRBJ1-5; D not certain. The germline V and J ends were trimmed by 2 bases and 6 bases, with 8 bases remaining between them. CDR3 length equals 13 residues. Germline V gene lookup returns CDR1 SGHTA and CDR2 FQGNSA. Here the CDR3 DNA reads TGTGCCAGCAGCTTAAACCGCCCTCAGCCCCAGCATTTT. Its translation is CASSLNRPQPQHF.

This clonotype was seen ten or more times. The CDR3 region has the DNA TGTGCCAGCAGCACCACAGCGGGAAACACCATATATTTT. Residues: CASSTTAGNTIYF. This chain connects TRBV7-2 to TRBJ1-3; D is uncertain. The CDR3 has 13 residues. The V gene lost 5 bases and the J gene lost 4 bases, with 9 bases spanning the gap. Germline lookup yields CDR1 SGHTA and CDR2 FQGNSA.

The chain employs TRBV4-1 and TRBJ2-7; unclear D gene. Trimming shortened V by 3 bases and J by 3 bases, and 6 bases separated the two germline ends. The CDR3 covers 12 residues. Germline V gene sequence: CDR1 MGHRA, CDR2 YSYEKL. The DNA of the CDR3 is TGCGCCAGCAGCCAGGTCGGCTACGAGCAGTACTTC. It yields the protein CASSQVGYEQYF.

This clonotype was seen a handful of times. This chain uses TRBV19 with TRBJ1-5; D is unclear. The CDR3 runs 15 residues. Trimming took 2 bases from V and 0 from J, leaving 8 bases between them. CDR1 is LNHDA, CDR2 SQIVND, per germline (reference sequence). For the CDR3, the DNA is TGTGCCAGTAGTATATTCGGGAATAGCAATCAGCCCCAGCATTTT. This gives the protein CASSIFGNSNQPQHF.

The CDR3 DNA is TGTGCCAGCAGCCTCTCCAGCCTTAATGAAAAACTGTTTTTT. It encodes CASSLSSLNEKLFF. The V and J genes are TRBV5-6 and TRBJ1-4; no definite D call. Trimming took 4 bases from V and 4 from J, leaving 11 bases between them. The V gene's germline CDR1 is SGHDT and CDR2 YYEEEE. This CDR3 region has 14 residues.

This clonotype has only a few counts. The chain is built from TRBV7-3 and TRBJ2-3; D perhaps matches TRBD2 (7 bases). The CDR3 has 15 residues. V shed 5 bases and J shed 9 bases, with 21 bases lying between them. Germline CDR1 SGHTA, CDR2 FQGTGA. The CDR3 DNA sequence: TGTGCCAGCAGCCCCTCAGGGGCCGCCGGGGGGACGCAGTATTTT. This translates into CASSPSGAAGGTQYF.

Points on this clonotype: A much larger clone differs by one base, so this may be a read error. The gene calls are TRBV19 and TRBJ2-1, with D tentatively TRBD1 or TRBD2 (5 bases each). The ends were cut back, 3 bases at V and 7 bases at J, with 16 bases in the middle. This CDR3 contains 15 residues. Germline V CDR1 and CDR2: LNHDA, SQIVND (reference sequence). Written as DNA, the CDR3 is TGTGCCAGTAGTATTTGGGCAGGGCCGGGGAATGAGCAGTTCTTC. It encodes CASSIWAGPGNEQFF.

V and J are TRBV10-2 and TRBJ1-1; D is undetermined. The CDR3 spans 13 residues. The germline V gene has CDR1 WSHSY and CDR2 SAAADI. V gave up 6 bases and J gave up 3 bases, with 11 bases separating them. The CDR3 protein is CASSVIGDTEAFF. For the CDR3, the DNA is TGCGCCAGCAGCGTCATTGGGGACACTGAAGCTTTCTTT.

This rearrangement joins TRBV27 to TRBJ1-4; TRBD1 agrees at 8 bases. CDR3 length equals 14 residues. Germline lookup yields CDR1 MNHEY and CDR2 SMNVEV (reference sequence). Losses at the gene ends were 5 bases for V and 7 bases for J; bases not matched to a gene: 6. The CDR3 DNA reads TGTGCCAGCAGTCATACAGGGGGTATTGAAAAACTGTTTTTT. It translates to CASSHTGGIEKLFF.

This clonotype was seen only once. The chain is built from TRBV14 and TRBJ2-2, with 9 bases that match TRBD1. The V segment lost 2 bases and the J segment 3 bases; nucleotides outside the gene matches: 4. Germline V gene data show CDR1 as SGHDN and CDR2 as FVKESK. CDR3 length equals 16 residues. The CDR3: CASSQTGGEDTGELFF. The CDR3 nucleotides are TGTGCCAGCAGCCAAACAGGGGGCGAGGACACCGGGGAGCTGTTTTTT.

This chain uses TRBV6-2 or TRBV6-3 with TRBJ2-5; a possible D gene is TRBD2 (5 bases). The CDR3 spans 13 residues. CDR1 and CDR2 (germline): MNHEY, SVGEGT. Between the trimmed V and J ends, which lost 10 bases and 1 base, there was a span of 13 bases. The CDR3 DNA follows: TGTGCCAACAGACCGGCGGGCCAAGAGACCCAGTACTTC. As protein: CANRPAGQETQYF.

J is TRBJ2-1 and V is TRBV7-4; D remains ambiguous. Per germline, CDR1 SGHVT and CDR2 SQSDAQ. Trimming took 5 bases from V and 13 from J, leaving 12 bases between them. The length of the CDR3 is 11 residues. This CDR3 is CASSPRTRQFF. The CDR3 nucleotides are TGTGCCAGCAGCCCCCGGACGAGACAGTTCTTC.

In this sample, this clonotype turned up a few times. The gene calls are TRBV27 and TRBJ2-3; D perhaps matches TRBD2 (6 bases). The CDR3 runs to 15 residues. CDR1 and CDR2 from the germline V gene are MNHEY and SMNVEV (reference sequence). Trimming took off 3 bases at V and 1 base at J, with 11 bases between the two ends. The CDR3 bases are TGTGCCAGCAGTTTGCGACTAGGAGGCACAGATACGCAGTATTTT. Its translation is CASSLRLGGTDTQYF.

This clonotype was detected many times. This sequence joins TRBV7-8 and TRBJ2-7; D ambiguous. The CDR3 totals 13 residues. Trimming stripped 5 bases from V and 1 base from J, with 9 bases between. The germline V gene encodes CDR1 SGHVS and CDR2 FQNEAQ. The CDR3 region has the DNA TGTGCCAGCAGCCTCCGTTTGTCCTACGAGCAGTACGTC. As protein: CASSLRLSYEQYV.

The chain couples TRBV7-4 to TRBJ2-3, with D possibly matching TRBD1 (5 bases). Germline V gene lookup returns CDR1 SGHVT and CDR2 SQSDAQ. Trimming left V 2 bases short and J 2 bases short, with 17 bases between. CDR3 size: 17 residues. CDR3 sequence: CASSLSLRQGLTDTQYF. The CDR3, as DNA: TGTGCCAGCAGCTTAAGTTTACGGCAGGGCCTCACAGATACGCAGTATTTT.

V gene TRBV9 combines with J gene TRBJ2-3, with 11 bases fitting TRBD2. The CDR3 extends over 19 amino acids. The V gene end was trimmed by 2 bases and the J gene end by 0 bases; junction bases not matched to a gene: 11. The germline CDR1 and CDR2 sequences are SGDLS and YYNGEE. CDR3 region: CASSVPIAGGLVSTDTQYF. The CDR3 DNA is TGTGCCAGCAGCGTCCCTATAGCGGGGGGGCTGGTTAGCACAGATACGCAGTATTTT. Full variable domain (rest looked up from reference TRBV9 and TRBJ2-3): DSGVTQTPKHLITATGQRVTLRCSPRSGDLSVYWYQQSLDQGLQFLIQYYNGEERAKGNILERFSAQQFPDLHSELNLSSLELGDSALYFCASSVPIAGGLVSTDTQYFGPGTRLTVL.

This clonotype was detected a few times. The chain employs TRBV27 and TRBJ1-6; 7 bases are a match to TRBD1. V shed 6 bases and J 7 bases; nucleotides not matched to a gene: 9. The germline gives CDR1 MNHEY, CDR2 SMNVEV (reference sequence). The CDR3 spans 15 residues. The CDR3 DNA follows: TGTGCCAGCAGGGGGAGACAGGGAGAAAATTCACCCCTCCACTTT. This sequence encodes CASRGRQGENSPLHF.

Only a few counts were recorded for this clonotype. The chain combines TRBV5-6 with TRBJ2-3, with a possible D match to TRBD1 (5 bases). V lost 1 base, J lost 6 bases, and 12 bases lay in between. This CDR3 contains 14 residues. Germline V gene sequence: CDR1 SGHDT, CDR2 YYEEEE. In nucleotides, the CDR3 is TGTGCCAGCAGCTTGATGACAGCCGATGATACGCAGTATTTT. Its translation: CASSLMTADDTQYF.

V and J are TRBV10-3 and TRBJ2-1, with 8 positions matching TRBD2. In germline, CDR1 is ENHRY, CDR2 SYGVKD. The CDR3 extends over 17 amino acids. J gave up 4 bases and V 5 bases, and 13 bases lay outside the gene matches. CDR3 bases: TGTGCCATCAGTCCCGATCTTTCGGGGGGGGGGTACAATGAGCAGTTCTTC. Translated, it gives CAISPDLSGGGYNEQFF.